These 20 T cell receptor beta chains were sequenced from one sample in a study of T cells in Graves' hyperthyroidism and ophthalmopathy. Amplified TCR beta CDR3 regions came from RNA transcripts. During a first-round RT-PCR of the TCR CDR3, the HTBI primer set was used. TCRdb recomputed calls from the multiplex PCR reads with MiXCR, one row per CDR3 protein. The sample yields some 270,000 distinct CDR3 sequences, about 13% seen once. The specimen was blood. Every receptor here comes from a middle-aged woman with Graves' hyperthyroidism.

In this sample, this clonotype turned up a few times. The chain uses TRBV10-3 and TRBJ2-3, with D unclear. Trimming removed 11 bases at V and 1 base at J, with 10 bases between. This CDR3 has 12 amino acids. Germline V gene data show CDR1 as ENHRY and CDR2 as SYGVKD. CDR3 sequence (DNA): TGTGCCTCCACGAGCGGCACAGATACGCAGTATTTT. Translated: CASTSGTDTQYF.

At least ten counts were recorded for this clonotype. V usage is TRBV18 and J usage is TRBJ1-1; D is ambiguous. Germline lookup yields CDR1 KGHSH and CDR2 LQKENI. The V end was cut by 3 bases, the J end by 5 bases, with 7 bases between. The CDR3 totals 12 residues. CDR3 bases: TGTGCCAGCTCACCGGCGGCTACTGAAGCTTTCTTT. This codes for CASSPAATEAFF.

This clonotype was seen many times. This chain links TRBV15 with TRBJ2-5; 8 nucleotides line up with TRBD2. The trim removed 1 base at V and 4 bases at J, leaving 8 bases unmatched. Germline CDR1 reads LNHNV; CDR2 reads YYDKDF (reference sequence). This CDR3 is 16 amino acids long. The DNA of the CDR3 is TGTGCCACCAGCAGAGGTTCTAGCGGGTCGGGAGAGACCCAGTACTTC. Protein: CATSRGSSGSGETQYF.

About this clonotype: This may be a read error, as it is one base from a much larger clone. The V and J genes are TRBV18 and TRBJ2-1; TRBD1 agrees at 7 bases. Germline values: CDR1 KGHSH, CDR2 LQKENI. This CDR3 spans 14 amino acids. The CDR3 is CAGSPPRTGTALFF. In nucleotides, the CDR3 is TGTGCCGGCTCACCACCCCGAACCGGGACAGCCTTATTCTTC. The variable domain in full, completed from reference TRBV18 and TRBJ2-1, reads NAGVMQNPRHLVRRRGQEARLRCSPMKGHSHVYWYRQLPEEGLKFMVYLQKENIIDESGMPKERFSAEFPKEGPSILRIQQVVRGDSAAYFCAGSPPRTGTALFFGPGTRLTVL.

This clonotype was found many times. The chain joins TRBV29-1 to TRBJ2-4, with D possibly called TRBD1 or TRBD2 (6 bases each). Looked up from germline, CDR1 is SQVTM and CDR2 is ANQGSEA. The CDR3 is 12 amino acids. V was trimmed by 7 bases and J by 5 bases, leaving 12 bases between them. The CDR3 nucleotides are TGCAGCGCCGCGGGACAAGAAAACATTCAGTACTTC. Protein product: CSAAGQENIQYF.

This clonotype was detected many times. The genes are TRBV6-1 and TRBJ1-1, with D perhaps TRBD1 (6 bases). Germline V lookup: CDR1 MNHNS, CDR2 SASEGT. V dropped 1 base and J dropped 5 bases, with 14 bases sitting between them. The CDR3 runs 15 residues. The CDR3 region is CASSEGRGWRTEAFF. DNA of the CDR3: TGTGCCAGCAGTGAAGGAAGGGGGTGGAGGACTGAAGCTTTCTTT.

There are a few counts of this clonotype. The V gene is TRBV6-1, the J gene TRBJ1-6, with TRBD1 matching over 7 bases. The germline CDR1 and CDR2 sequences are MNHNS and SASEGT. Trimming cost V 5 bases and J 7 bases; bases outside gene matches: 20. There are 19 residues in the CDR3. In nucleotides, the CDR3 is TGTGCCAGCAGTCCCCGGAAGGGGACAGCACATACGTGGAATTCACCCCTCCACTTT. Translating it yields CASSPRKGTAHTWNSPLHF.

The rearrangement links TRBV11-2 to TRBJ2-1; 8 bases are a match to TRBD2. The CDR3 has 16 residues. After removal of 2 bases from V and 2 bases from J, the junction contained 5 bases not matched to a gene. CDR1 is SGHAT and CDR2 is FQNNGV in the germline V gene. As DNA, the CDR3 is TGTGCCAGCAGCTTAACGGGAGGGTTTGCCTACAATGAGCAGTTCTTC. Translated: CASSLTGGFAYNEQFF.

As concerns this clonotype: One end of the junction fails to match germline, which may point to a read error. The chain employs TRBV2 and TRBJ2-5, with TRBD1 matching 8 bases. This CDR3 is 13 amino acids long. The germline V gene has CDR1 SNHLY and CDR2 FYNNEI. The CDR3 coding sequence is TGTGCCGGGGCCCTGACAGGGGAAGAGATCCAGTACTTC. It codes for CAGALTGEEIQYF.

The chain is built from TRBV6-1 and TRBJ1-6; D is ambiguous. This CDR3 has 9 residues. The germline V gene encodes CDR1 MNHNS and CDR2 SASEGT. Trimming left V 5 bases short and J 13 bases short, with 3 bases between. The CDR3 nucleotides read TGTGCCAGCAGTCCCCCCCTCCACTTT. It encodes CASSPPLHF.

The table lists this clonotype with a few counts. This chain uses TRBV7-9 with TRBJ2-2, with 8 positions matching TRBD2. The CDR3 has 19 residues. CDR1 SEHNR and CDR2 FQNEAQ come from the germline V gene (reference sequence). V trimming: 2 bases; J trimming: 6 bases; junction bases outside the gene matches: 17. DNA for the CDR3: TGTGCCAGCAGCTTAATCTATTTGGGGGCGGGAGGCCCCCCCGGGGAGCTGTTTTTT. The encoded protein is CASSLIYLGAGGPPGELFF.

This clonotype was detected many times. The chain joins TRBV6-1 to TRBJ2-2, with D possibly TRBD1 on 6 matching bases. CDR1 and CDR2 (germline): MNHNS, SASEGT. Trimming removed 5 bases from V and 1 base from J, with 11 bases in between. This CDR3 comprises 15 residues. CDR3 bases: TGTGCCAGCAGTTCAGGACAGATGAACACCGGGGAGCTGTTTTTT. This sequence encodes CASSSGQMNTGELFF.

This clonotype was detected ten times or more. The chain joins TRBV24-1 to TRBJ1-3, with D uncertain. The V gene lost 5 bases and the J gene lost 2 bases, with 15 bases spanning the gap. This CDR3 has 16 amino acids. The germline V gene encodes CDR1 KGHDR and CDR2 SFDVKD. CDR3: CATSVRQVKAGNTIYF. In nucleotides, the CDR3 is TGTGCCACCAGTGTTAGGCAGGTCAAGGCTGGAAACACCATATATTTT.

This clonotype came up many times. This chain joins TRBV28 and TRBJ2-3; 12 positions agree with TRBD1. Germline trimming cut 2 bases from V and 9 bases from J; bases unmatched to any gene: 6. The CDR3 is 15 amino acids. Germline V gene sequence: CDR1 MDHEN, CDR2 SYDVKM. CDR3 in amino acids: CASSLPRGQGATQYF. The CDR3 DNA is TGTGCCAGCAGTTTACCTCGGGGACAGGGGGCCACGCAGTATTTT.

This clonotype was detected a few times. J is TRBJ2-1 and V is TRBV5-6, with no clear D. Germline V CDR1 and CDR2: SGHDT, YYEEEE. This CDR3 comprises 16 residues. Deletions cut 0 bases from V and 4 bases from J, with 14 bases between. Written as DNA, the CDR3 is TGTGCCAGCAGCTTGGTACCCCGTTCACAGTACAATGAGCAGTTCTTC. This sequence encodes CASSLVPRSQYNEQFF.

Turning to this clonotype: A much larger clone differs from this one at a single base, so this may be a read error. The rearrangement links TRBV5-8 to TRBJ1-1; the D gene is possibly TRBD1 (5 bases). Per germline, CDR1 SGHTS and CDR2 YDEGEE. Trimming took off 7 bases at V and 4 bases at J, with 20 bases between the two ends. This CDR3 has 15 residues. The CDR3 DNA reads as TGTGCCAGCTGCCGGGGGTTGACGGGCGGCACTGAAGCTTTCTTT. Translation: CASCRGLTGGTEAFF.

The rearrangement joins TRBV7-9 to TRBJ2-7; 11 bases are a match to TRBD2. Germline V gene data show CDR1 as SEHNR and CDR2 as FQNEAQ (reference sequence). V was clipped by 6 bases and J by 6 bases; unmatched bases: 4. The CDR3 consists of 13 residues. The CDR3 bases are TGTGCCAGCAGAATAGCGGGAGGGGCCGAGCAGTACTTC. Its translation: CASRIAGGAEQYF.

This clonotype was seen repeatedly, ten times or more. The CDR3 spells CASSLAQTSGQETQYF. As DNA, the CDR3 is TGTGCCAGCAGCTTGGCACAGACTAGCGGCCAAGAGACCCAGTACTTC. V is TRBV11-2 and J is TRBJ2-5, with TRBD2 identical over 9 bases. Looked up from germline, CDR1 is SGHAT and CDR2 is FQNNGV. V shed 3 bases and J 1 base; nucleotides not matched to a gene: 6. This CDR3 contains 16 residues.

This clonotype appeared many times. The J gene is TRBJ1-2, the V gene TRBV6-1; 8 bases fit TRBD1. This CDR3 is built from 13 residues. Germline V gene data show CDR1 as MNHNS and CDR2 as SASEGT. V was pared by 6 bases and J by 8 bases, with 8 bases of the junction left unmatched. The CDR3 DNA sequence: TGTGCCAGCAGCCTCGGACAGGGAGGAGGCTACACCTTC. Its protein product is CASSLGQGGGYTF.

This chain joins TRBV9 and TRBJ2-3; D might be TRBD1 or TRBD2, each matching 5 bases. The ends were cut back, 3 bases at V and 2 bases at J, with 10 bases in the middle. Germline loops: CDR1 SGDLS, CDR2 YYNGEE. The CDR3 runs 14 residues. The CDR3 sequence: CASSAGDLTDTQYF. CDR3 DNA: TGTGCCAGCAGCGCTGGGGACCTCACAGATACGCAGTATTTT. Drawing the rest from reference TRBV9 and TRBJ2-3, the complete variable domain is DSGVTQTPKHLITATGQRVTLRCSPRSGDLSVYWYQQSLDQGLQFLIQYYNGEERAKGNILERFSAQQFPDLHSELNLSSLELGDSALYFCASSAGDLTDTQYFGPGTRLTVL.